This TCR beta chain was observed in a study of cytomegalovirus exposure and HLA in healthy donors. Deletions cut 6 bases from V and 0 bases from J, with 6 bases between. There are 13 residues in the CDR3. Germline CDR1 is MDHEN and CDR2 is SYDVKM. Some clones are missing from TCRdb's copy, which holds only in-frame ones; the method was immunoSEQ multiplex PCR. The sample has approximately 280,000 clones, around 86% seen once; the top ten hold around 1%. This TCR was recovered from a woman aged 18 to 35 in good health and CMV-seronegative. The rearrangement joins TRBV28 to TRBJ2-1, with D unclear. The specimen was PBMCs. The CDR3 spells CASSRSSYNEQFF. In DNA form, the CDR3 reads TGTGCCAGCAGCCGGAGCTCCTACAATGAGCAGTTCTTC.